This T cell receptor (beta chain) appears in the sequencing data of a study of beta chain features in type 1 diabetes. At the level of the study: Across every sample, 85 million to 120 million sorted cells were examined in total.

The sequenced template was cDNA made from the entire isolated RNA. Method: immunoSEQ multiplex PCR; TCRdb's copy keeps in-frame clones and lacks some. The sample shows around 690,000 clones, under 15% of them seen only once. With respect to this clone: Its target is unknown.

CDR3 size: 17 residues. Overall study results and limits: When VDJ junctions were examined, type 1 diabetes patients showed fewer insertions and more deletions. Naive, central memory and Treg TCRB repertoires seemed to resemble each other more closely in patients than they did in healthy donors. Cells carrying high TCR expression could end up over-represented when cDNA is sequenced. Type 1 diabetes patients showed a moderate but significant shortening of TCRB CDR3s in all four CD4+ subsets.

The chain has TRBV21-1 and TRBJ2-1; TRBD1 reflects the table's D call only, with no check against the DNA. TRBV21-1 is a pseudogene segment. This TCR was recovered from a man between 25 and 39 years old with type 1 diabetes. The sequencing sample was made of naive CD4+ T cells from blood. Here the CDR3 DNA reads TGTGCCAGCAGCAAAAGGGCGAGGGACAGGGGACACAATGAGCAGTTCTTC. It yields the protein CASSKRARDRGHNEQFF.